This T cell receptor (beta chain) was observed in a study of control samples from healthy donors and cancer patients. Deletions cut 5 bases from V and 0 bases from J, with 14 bases between. This CDR3 has 17 amino acids. Germline-derived CDR1 and CDR2 are LNHDA and SQIVND (reference sequence). Sequenced by immunoSEQ multiplex PCR; TCRdb stores in-frame clones only, minus some. The sample contains about 44,000 clones, over 65% of which appear only once. V is TRBV19 and J is TRBJ2-6, with D tentatively TRBD1 (5 bases). The specimen was formalin-fixed, paraffin-embedded tissue. The TCR originated in a male donor with melanoma. CDR3 bases: TGTGCCAGTAGTGTAAGAACAGGCCTCTCTGGGGCCAACGTCCTGACTTTC. It codes for CASSVRTGLSGANVLTF. Based on the CDR3 plus reference TRBV19 and TRBJ2-6, the full variable domain is DGGITQSPKYLFRKEGQNVTLSCEQNLNHDAMYWYRQDPGQGLRLIYYSQIVNDFQKGDIAEGYSVSREKKESFPLTVTSAQKNPTAFYLCASSVRTGLSGANVLTFGAGSRLTVL.